Listed below are T cell receptor beta chains from one sample, sequenced in a study of CD8 T cells in ankylosing spondylitis. TCRdb fed the 5' RACE reads into MiXCR, producing one record per CDR3 protein. The profile shows about 300,000 distinct CDR3 sequences, under 25% of them singletons. The sequenced material came from blood, either unsorted or a sorted T cell fraction (not recorded which). The receptor set was obtained from a female donor with ankylosing spondylitis or in good health (not recorded which). Each CDR3 is given with its conserved first and last residue. D genes are given only for firm matches. Clone size is shown for a subset of rows, as once, few, many or a class of expanded clone.

cdr3_nt cdr3_aa v_call clone_size d_call j_call
TGTGCCAGCTTAAGATCGAACACCGGGGAGCTGTTTTTT CASLRSNTGELFF TRBV7-7 - - TRBJ2-2
TGCAGCCGCCAGAGGGGGTTTTATGGCTACACCTTC CSRQRGFYGYTF TRBV20-1 - - TRBJ1-2
TGTGCCAGCAGCTTAGGTGGGAATAAAGAGACCCAGTACTTC CASSLGGNKETQYF TRBV7-7 - - TRBJ2-5
TGTGCCAGCAGCGGAACAGGGTCCCGAAGCTACGAGCAGTACTTC CASSGTGSRSYEQYF TRBV5-5 few - TRBJ2-7
TGTGCCAGCAGCCCGGGACTAGCGGGAGGGGCAGATACGCAGTATTTT CASSPGLAGGADTQYF TRBV7-9 once TRBD2 TRBJ2-3
TGTGCCAGCAGCTTAGGGGCGGAGCGCTCCTACGAGCAGTACTTC CASSLGAERSYEQYF TRBV11-3 few - TRBJ2-7
TGTGCCAGCAGCACGGGACTAGCGGGAATGGATGAGAACATTCAGTACTTC CASSTGLAGMDENIQYF TRBV4-2 - TRBD2 TRBJ2-4
TGTGCCAGCAGAGTCGAAGGGATCACGGATGAGCAGTTCTTC CASRVEGITDEQFF TRBV2 few - TRBJ2-1
TGTGCCAGCAGGGACAGGGGCAGGACTGAAGCTTTCTTT CASRDRGRTEAFF TRBV27 few TRBD1 TRBJ1-1
TGTGCCAGCAGCAAAGACGTCTCCTACGAGCAGTACTTC CASSKDVSYEQYF TRBV6-1 many - TRBJ2-7
TGTGCCAGCAGCGCCCTAGCGGGAGTTTCCCACAATGAGCAGTTCTTC CASSALAGVSHNEQFF TRBV9 - TRBD2 TRBJ2-1
TGCAGTGCTAGTTCCTCAGGGAAAGAGACCCAGTACTTC CSASSSGKETQYF TRBV20-1 many - TRBJ2-5
TGTGCCAGCAGCTTTTCACGGGCGGGAGTAGGGGCCGGGGAGCTGTTTTTT CASSFSRAGVGAGELFF TRBV7-2 few TRBD2 TRBJ2-2
TGTGCCAGCAGCTTGGTGGGCGGTTTGAACACTGAAGCTTTCTTT CASSLVGGLNTEAFF TRBV5-4 many - TRBJ1-1
TGTGCCAGCAGCTTAGCGCAGCTAGGAGCCTACGAGCAGTACTTC CASSLAQLGAYEQYF TRBV7-9 - - TRBJ2-7
TGTGCCAGCCGGGACTACCTGGTCCCCACCTACAATGAGCAGTTCTTC CASRDYLVPTYNEQFF TRBV6-2/TRBV6-3 - TRBD2 TRBJ2-1
TGCAGCGTTGATTTGAGTACGAAGGGGTACAATGAGCAGTTCTTC CSVDLSTKGYNEQFF TRBV29-1 - - TRBJ2-1
TGTGCCAGCAGCCCCAACGTAGGCTACATTCAGTACTTC CASSPNVGYIQYF TRBV7-2 - - TRBJ2-4
TGTGCCAGCTCACCCGGGACAGTGAATGAAAAACTGTTTTTT CASSPGTVNEKLFF TRBV18 few TRBD1 TRBJ1-4
TGTGCCAGCAGCCCCGACAGTAGCACCGGGGAGCTGTTTTTT CASSPDSSTGELFF TRBV6-1 - - TRBJ2-2
TGTGCCAGCAGTGAGAGGGGGAAAGCTAACTATGGCTACACCTTC CASSERGKANYGYTF TRBV2 few - TRBJ1-2
TGTGCCAGCAGTAGGGATAGCAATCAGCCCCAGCATTTT CASSRDSNQPQHF TRBV6-5 many - TRBJ1-5
TGTGCCAGCAGTGAAAGAATCGGTTACACAGATACGCAGTATTTT CASSERIGYTDTQYF TRBV2 - - TRBJ2-3
TGTGCCAGCACCCCCCTGGGGGGCGGGAGGTCTTGGGAGACCCAGTACTTC CASTPLGGGRSWETQYF TRBV6-1 - TRBD2 TRBJ2-5
TGTGCCAGCAGTTACGGCGGGACCCCTAGGCCCTACGAGCAGTACTTC CASSYGGTPRPYEQYF TRBV6-5 once - TRBJ2-7
TGTGCCAGCAGTTTTACTAGCGGGAGGGGACAAGAGACCCAGTACTTC CASSFTSGRGQETQYF TRBV12-3/TRBV12-4 - TRBD2 TRBJ2-5
TGTGCCAGCAGCGTGTTACAGGAGAACACTGAAGCTTTCTTT CASSVLQENTEAFF TRBV9 - - TRBJ1-1
TGCGCCAGCAAAGTGTTACAGGGGGCGGGAATCTACGAGCAGTACTTC CASKVLQGAGIYEQYF TRBV5-1 - TRBD1 TRBJ2-7
TGTGCCAGCAGGATCGACAGGGTTTCCTATGGCTACACCTTC CASRIDRVSYGYTF TRBV6-1 - TRBD1 TRBJ1-2
TGTGCCAGCTCACCAAACGACAGGGGACACCCCTACGAGCAGTACTTC CASSPNDRGHPYEQYF TRBV18 - TRBD1 TRBJ2-7
TGTGCCAGCAGACCTTCCGGACAGGGCAAAGGAGGCTACACCTTC CASRPSGQGKGGYTF TRBV12-3/TRBV12-4 many TRBD1 TRBJ1-2
TGTGCCAGCAGTCTTCTGACACCTATGAACACTGAAGCTTTCTTT CASSLLTPMNTEAFF TRBV12-3/TRBV12-4 few - TRBJ1-1
TGTGCCAGCAGTGAAACCAGGGGGCGAACCAATGAGCAGTTCTTC CASSETRGRTNEQFF TRBV25-1 - TRBD1 TRBJ2-1
TGTGCCAGCACCCCGACAGGGGAAAACACTGAAGCTTTCTTT CASTPTGENTEAFF TRBV12-3/TRBV12-4 many TRBD1 TRBJ1-1
TGTGCCAGCAGCGTGAACTCCAGGGGACCGGGGGGGAATGAGCAGTTCTTC CASSVNSRGPGGNEQFF TRBV9 many TRBD2 TRBJ2-1
TGTGCCTTGGTCAGCAATGAGCAGTTCTTC CALVSNEQFF TRBV30 - - TRBJ2-1